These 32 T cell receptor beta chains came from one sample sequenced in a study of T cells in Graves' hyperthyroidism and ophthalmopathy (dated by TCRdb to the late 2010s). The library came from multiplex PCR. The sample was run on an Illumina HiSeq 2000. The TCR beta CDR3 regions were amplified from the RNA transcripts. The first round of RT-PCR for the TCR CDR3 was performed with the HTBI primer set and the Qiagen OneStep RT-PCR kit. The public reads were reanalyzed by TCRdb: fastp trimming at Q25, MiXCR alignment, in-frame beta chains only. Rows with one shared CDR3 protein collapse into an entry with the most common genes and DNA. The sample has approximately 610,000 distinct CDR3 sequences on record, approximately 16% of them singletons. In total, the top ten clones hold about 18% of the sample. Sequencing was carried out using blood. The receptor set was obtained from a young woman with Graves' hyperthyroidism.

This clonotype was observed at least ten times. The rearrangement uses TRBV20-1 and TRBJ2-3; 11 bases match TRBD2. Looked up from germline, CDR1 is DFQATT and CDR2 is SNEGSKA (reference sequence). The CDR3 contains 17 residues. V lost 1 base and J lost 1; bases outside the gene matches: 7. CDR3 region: CSARVPPGLAGTDTQYF. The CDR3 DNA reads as TGCAGTGCTAGAGTACCCCCGGGACTAGCGGGCACAGATACGCAGTATTTT.

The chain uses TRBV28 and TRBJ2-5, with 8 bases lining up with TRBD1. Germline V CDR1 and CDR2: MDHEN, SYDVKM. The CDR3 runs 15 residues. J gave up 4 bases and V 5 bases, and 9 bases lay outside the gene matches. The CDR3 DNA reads TGTGCCAGCAGTGCCGGACAGGGCCAGGGAGAGACCCAGTACTTC. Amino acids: CASSAGQGQGETQYF.

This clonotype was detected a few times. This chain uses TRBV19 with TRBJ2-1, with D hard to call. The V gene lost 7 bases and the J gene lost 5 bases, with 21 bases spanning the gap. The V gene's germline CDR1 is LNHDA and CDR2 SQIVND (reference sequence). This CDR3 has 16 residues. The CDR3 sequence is CASTLTSGRRDNEQFF. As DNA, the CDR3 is TGTGCCAGTACCCTTACAAGTGGCAGGCGAGACAATGAGCAGTTCTTC. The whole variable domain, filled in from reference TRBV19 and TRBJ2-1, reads DGGITQSPKYLFRKEGQNVTLSCEQNLNHDAMYWYRQDPGQGLRLIYYSQIVNDFQKGDIAEGYSVSREKKESFPLTVTSAQKNPTAFYLCASTLTSGRRDNEQFFGPGTRLTVL.

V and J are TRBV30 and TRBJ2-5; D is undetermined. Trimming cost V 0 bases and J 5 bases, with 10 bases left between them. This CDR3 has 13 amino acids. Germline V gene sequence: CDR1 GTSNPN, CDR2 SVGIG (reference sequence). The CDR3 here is CAWSVGPRETQYF. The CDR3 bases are TGTGCCTGGAGTGTCGGCCCTCGGGAGACCCAGTACTTC.

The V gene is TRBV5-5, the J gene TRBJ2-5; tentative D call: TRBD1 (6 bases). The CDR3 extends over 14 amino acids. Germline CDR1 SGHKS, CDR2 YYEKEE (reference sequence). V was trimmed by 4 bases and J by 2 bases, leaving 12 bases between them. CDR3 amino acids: CASSGRTEQETQYF. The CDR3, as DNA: TGTGCCAGCAGCGGTAGGACAGAGCAAGAGACCCAGTACTTC.

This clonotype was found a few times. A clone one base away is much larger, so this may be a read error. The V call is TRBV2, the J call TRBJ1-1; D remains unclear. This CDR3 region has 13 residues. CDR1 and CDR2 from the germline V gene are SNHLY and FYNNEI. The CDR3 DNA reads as TGTGCCAGCAGCTCCTCCATGAACACTGAAACTTTCTTT. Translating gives CASSSSMNTETFF.

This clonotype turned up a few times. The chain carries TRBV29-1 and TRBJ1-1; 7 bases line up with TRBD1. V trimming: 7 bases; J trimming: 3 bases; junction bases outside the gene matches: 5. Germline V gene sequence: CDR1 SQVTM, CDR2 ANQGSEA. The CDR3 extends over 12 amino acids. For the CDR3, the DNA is TGCAGCGCAGACAGGGCGGACACTGAAGCTTTCTTT. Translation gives CSADRADTEAFF. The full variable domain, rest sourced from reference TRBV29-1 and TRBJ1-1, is SAVISQKPSRDICQRGTSLTIQCQVDSQVTMMFWYRQQPGQSLTLIATANQGSEATYESGFVIDKFPISRPNLTFSTLTVSNMSPEDSSIYLCSADRADTEAFFGQGTRLTVV.

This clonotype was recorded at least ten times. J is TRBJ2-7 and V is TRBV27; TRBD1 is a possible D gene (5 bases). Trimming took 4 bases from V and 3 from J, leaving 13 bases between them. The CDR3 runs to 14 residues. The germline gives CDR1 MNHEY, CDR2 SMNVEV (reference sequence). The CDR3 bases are TGTGCCAGCAGTTCCCTACCTAGGGGCTACGAGCAGTACTTC. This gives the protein CASSSLPRGYEQYF.

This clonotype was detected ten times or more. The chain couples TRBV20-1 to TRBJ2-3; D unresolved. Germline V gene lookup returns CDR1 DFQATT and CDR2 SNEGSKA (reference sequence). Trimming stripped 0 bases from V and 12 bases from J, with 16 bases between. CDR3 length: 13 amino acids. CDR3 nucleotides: TGCAGTGCTAGAGATATCGACCGCAAAAACCAGTATTTT. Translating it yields CSARDIDRKNQYF.

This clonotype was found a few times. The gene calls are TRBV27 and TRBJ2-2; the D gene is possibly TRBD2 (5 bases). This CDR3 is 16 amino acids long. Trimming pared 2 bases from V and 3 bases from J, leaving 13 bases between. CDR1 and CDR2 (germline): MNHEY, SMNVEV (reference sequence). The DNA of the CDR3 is TGTGCCAGCAGTTTAGGTTGGGCGCGGGACACCGGGGAGCTGTTTTTT. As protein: CASSLGWARDTGELFF.

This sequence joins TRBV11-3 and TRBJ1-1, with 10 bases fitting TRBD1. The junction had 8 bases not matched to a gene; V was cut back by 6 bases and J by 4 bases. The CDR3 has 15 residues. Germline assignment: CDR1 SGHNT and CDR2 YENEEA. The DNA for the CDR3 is TGTGCCAGCAGGCACCCATGGACAGGGGGCACTGAAGCTTTCTTT. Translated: CASRHPWTGGTEAFF.

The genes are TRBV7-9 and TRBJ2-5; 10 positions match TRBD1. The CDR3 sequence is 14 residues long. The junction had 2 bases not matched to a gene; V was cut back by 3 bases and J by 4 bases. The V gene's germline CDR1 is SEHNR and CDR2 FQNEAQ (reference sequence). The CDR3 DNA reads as TGTGCCAGCAGCTTGGGACAGGGGATAGAGACCCAGTACTTC. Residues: CASSLGQGIETQYF.

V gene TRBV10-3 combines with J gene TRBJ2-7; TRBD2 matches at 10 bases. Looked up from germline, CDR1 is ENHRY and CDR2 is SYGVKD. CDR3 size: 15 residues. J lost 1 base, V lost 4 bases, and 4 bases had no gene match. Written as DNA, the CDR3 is TGTGCCATCAGTGTTGTAGCGGGGGGTTCCTACGAGCAGTACTTC. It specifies CAISVVAGGSYEQYF.

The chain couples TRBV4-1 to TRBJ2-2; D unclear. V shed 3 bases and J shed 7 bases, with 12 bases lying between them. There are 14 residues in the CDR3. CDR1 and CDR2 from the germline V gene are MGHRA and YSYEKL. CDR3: CASSQVLKGGELFF. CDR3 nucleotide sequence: TGCGCCAGCAGCCAGGTCCTGAAGGGCGGGGAGCTGTTTTTT.

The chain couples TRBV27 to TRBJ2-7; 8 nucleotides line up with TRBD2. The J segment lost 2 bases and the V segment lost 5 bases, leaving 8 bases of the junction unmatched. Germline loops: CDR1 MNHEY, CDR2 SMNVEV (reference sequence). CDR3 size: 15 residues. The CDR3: CASSNKVSGAYEQYF. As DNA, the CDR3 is TGTGCCAGCAGTAATAAAGTTAGCGGGGCCTACGAGCAGTACTTC.

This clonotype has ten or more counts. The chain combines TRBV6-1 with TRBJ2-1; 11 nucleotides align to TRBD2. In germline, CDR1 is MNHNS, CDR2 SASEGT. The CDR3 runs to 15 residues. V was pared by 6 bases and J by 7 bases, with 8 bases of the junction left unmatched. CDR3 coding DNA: TGTGCCAGCAGGGATCTAGCGGGAGGTGGTAATGAGCAGTTCTTC. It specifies CASRDLAGGGNEQFF.

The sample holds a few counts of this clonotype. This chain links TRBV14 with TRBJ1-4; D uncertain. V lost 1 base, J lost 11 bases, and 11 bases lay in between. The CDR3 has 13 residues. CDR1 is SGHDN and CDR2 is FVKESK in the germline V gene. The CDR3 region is CASSQAAGRKLFF. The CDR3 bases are TGTGCCAGCAGCCAAGCTGCGGGGAGGAAACTGTTTTTT.

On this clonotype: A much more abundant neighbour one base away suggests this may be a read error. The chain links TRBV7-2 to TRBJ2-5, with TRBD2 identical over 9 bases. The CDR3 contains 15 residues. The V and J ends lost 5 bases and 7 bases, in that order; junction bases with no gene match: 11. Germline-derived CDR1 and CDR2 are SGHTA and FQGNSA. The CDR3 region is CASSRAGGPRGTQYF. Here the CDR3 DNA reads TGTGCCAGCAGCCGAGCGGGGGGCCCGCGGGGGACCCAGTACTTC.

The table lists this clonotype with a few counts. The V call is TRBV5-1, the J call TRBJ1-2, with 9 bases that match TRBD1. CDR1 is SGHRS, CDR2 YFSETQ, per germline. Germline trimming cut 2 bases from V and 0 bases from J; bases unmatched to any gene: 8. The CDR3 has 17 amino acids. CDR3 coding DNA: TGCGCCAGCAGCTTTGCCCGGGACAGGGAAGCTAACTATGGCTACACCTTC. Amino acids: CASSFARDREANYGYTF.

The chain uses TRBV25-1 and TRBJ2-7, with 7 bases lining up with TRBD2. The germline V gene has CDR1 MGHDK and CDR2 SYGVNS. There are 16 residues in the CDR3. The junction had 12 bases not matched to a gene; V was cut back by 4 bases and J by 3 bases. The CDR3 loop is CASSAGNGASGYEQYF. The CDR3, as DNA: TGTGCCAGCAGTGCAGGGAACGGGGCTAGCGGCTACGAGCAGTACTTC.

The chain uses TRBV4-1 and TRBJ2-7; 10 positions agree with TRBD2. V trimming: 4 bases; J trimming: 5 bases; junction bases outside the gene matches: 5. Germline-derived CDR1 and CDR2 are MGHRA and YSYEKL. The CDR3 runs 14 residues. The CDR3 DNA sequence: TGCGCCAGCAGCCTAATAGCGGGAGGCCACGAGCAGTACTTC. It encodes CASSLIAGGHEQYF.

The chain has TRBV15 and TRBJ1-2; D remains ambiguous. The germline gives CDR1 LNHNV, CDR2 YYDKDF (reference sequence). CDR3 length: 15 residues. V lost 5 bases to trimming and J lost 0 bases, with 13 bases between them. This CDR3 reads CATSAESSTNYGYTF. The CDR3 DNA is TGTGCCACCAGCGCCGAGAGTTCTACTAACTATGGCTACACCTTC.

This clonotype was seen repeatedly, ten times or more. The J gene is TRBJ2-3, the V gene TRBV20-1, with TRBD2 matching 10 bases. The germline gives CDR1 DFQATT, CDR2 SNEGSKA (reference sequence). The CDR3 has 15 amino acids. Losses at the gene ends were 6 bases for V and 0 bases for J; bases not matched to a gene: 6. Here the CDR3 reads CSASSLAGSTDTQYF. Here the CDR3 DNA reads TGCAGTGCCTCCTCACTAGCGGGAAGCACAGATACGCAGTATTTT.

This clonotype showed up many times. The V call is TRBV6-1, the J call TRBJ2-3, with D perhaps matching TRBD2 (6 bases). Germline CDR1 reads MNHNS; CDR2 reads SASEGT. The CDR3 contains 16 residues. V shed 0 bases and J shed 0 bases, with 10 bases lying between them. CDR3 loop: CASSEAAGTSTDTQYF. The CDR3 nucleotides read TGTGCCAGCAGTGAAGCGGCGGGAACGAGCACAGATACGCAGTATTTT.

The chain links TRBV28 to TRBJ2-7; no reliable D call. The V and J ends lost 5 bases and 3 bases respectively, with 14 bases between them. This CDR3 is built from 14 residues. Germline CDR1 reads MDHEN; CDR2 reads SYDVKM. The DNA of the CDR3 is TGTGCCAGCAGTCCCCCGGTTTGGCGCTACGAGCAGTACTTC. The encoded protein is CASSPPVWRYEQYF.

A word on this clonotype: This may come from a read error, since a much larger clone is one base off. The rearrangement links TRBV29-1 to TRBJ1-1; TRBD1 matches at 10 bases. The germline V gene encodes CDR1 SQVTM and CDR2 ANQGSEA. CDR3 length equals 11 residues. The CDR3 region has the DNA TGCGGCACAAAGGACAGGGGGGAAACTTTCTTT. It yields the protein CGTKDRGETFF.

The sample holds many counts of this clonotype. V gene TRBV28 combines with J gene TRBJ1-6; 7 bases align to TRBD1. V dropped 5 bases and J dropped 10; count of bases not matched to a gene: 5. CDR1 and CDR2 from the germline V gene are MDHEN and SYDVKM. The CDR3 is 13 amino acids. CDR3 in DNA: TGTGCCAGCAGTCCGGACAGGTACTCACCCCTCCACTTT. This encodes CASSPDRYSPLHF.

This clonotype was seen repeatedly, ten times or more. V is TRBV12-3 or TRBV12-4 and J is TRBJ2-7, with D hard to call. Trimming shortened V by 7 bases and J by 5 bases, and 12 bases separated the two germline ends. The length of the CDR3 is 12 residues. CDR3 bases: TGTGCCAGCACCTCTGGGTGGAACGAGCAGTACTTC. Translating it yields CASTSGWNEQYF.

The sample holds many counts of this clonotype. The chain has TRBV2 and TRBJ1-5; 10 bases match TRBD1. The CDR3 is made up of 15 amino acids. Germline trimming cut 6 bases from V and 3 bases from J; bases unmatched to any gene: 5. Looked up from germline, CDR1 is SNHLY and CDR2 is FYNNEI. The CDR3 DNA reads TGTGCCAGCAGGAGGGACAGGGGAGACAATCAGCCCCAGCATTTT. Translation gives CASRRDRGDNQPQHF.

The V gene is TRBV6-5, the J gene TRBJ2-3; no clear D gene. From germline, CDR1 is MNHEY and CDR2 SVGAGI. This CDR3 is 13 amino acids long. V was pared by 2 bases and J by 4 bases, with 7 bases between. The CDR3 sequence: CASSYRSSDTQYF. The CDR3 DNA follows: TGTGCCAGCAGTTACCGCAGTTCAGATACGCAGTATTTT.

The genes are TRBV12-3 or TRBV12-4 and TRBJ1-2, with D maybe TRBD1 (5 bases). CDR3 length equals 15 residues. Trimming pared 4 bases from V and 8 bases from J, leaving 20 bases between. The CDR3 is CASSSSPTVGGGYTF. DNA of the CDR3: TGTGCCAGCAGTTCCTCACCAACAGTGGGGGGAGGCTACACCTTC.

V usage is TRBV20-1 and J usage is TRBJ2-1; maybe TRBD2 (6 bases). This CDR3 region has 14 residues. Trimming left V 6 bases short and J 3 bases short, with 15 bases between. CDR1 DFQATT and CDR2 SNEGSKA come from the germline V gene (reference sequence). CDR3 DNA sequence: TGCAGTGCCAAACTCACGGGGGTCTACAATGAGCAGTTCTTC. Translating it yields CSAKLTGVYNEQFF.